Following are 31 T cell receptor beta chains from one sample sequenced in a study of T-cell reconstitution after alpha-beta-depleted transplantation in children. TCRbeta library preparation incorporated unique molecular identifiers. TCRdb re-derived calls from the PCR reads in MiXCR, one entry per CDR3 protein. The sample consists of more than 150,000 distinct CDR3 sequences, approximately 15% of them appearing once. Material: PBMCs from the stem cell graft donor, obtained from the stem cell graft. These TCRs come from a human donor who donated a stem cell graft to a child with acute lymphoblastic leukemia.

This clonotype was picked up a small number of times. The rearrangement links TRBV3-1 to TRBJ2-7; the D gene could be TRBD1 or TRBD2 (5 bases each). V was trimmed by 8 bases and J by 4 bases, leaving 21 bases between them. Germline V gene sequence: CDR1 LGHDT, CDR2 YNNKEL (reference sequence). The CDR3 loop spans 15 amino acids. As DNA, the CDR3 is TGTGCCAGCTGCCCCGCCCAGGGACCCTCGTACGAGCAGTACTTC. Its protein product is CASCPAQGPSYEQYF.

This clonotype was seen many times. CDR3 region: CASSFGGDQETQYF. The CDR3, as DNA: TGTGCCAGCAGTTTTGGGGGGGACCAAGAGACCCAGTACTTC. J is TRBJ2-5 and V is TRBV28; the match to TRBD2 covers 7 bases. CDR3 length equals 14 residues. Losses at the gene ends were 3 bases for V and 0 bases for J; bases not matched to a gene: 1. Per the germline V gene, CDR1 is MDHEN and CDR2 is SYDVKM.

This clonotype was detected ten times or more. V is TRBV27 and J is TRBJ2-1; tentative D call: TRBD1 (5 bases). The CDR3 loop spans 19 amino acids. With 2 bases removed from V and 2 bases from J, the gap between germline ends came to 22 bases. Germline V gene data show CDR1 as MNHEY and CDR2 as SMNVEV (reference sequence). The CDR3: CASSLRDLRLEGAYNEQFF. DNA for the CDR3: TGTGCCAGCAGTTTACGAGACCTCCGGCTAGAAGGGGCCTACAATGAGCAGTTCTTC.

In its sample, this clonotype was seen many times. This sequence joins TRBV7-9 and TRBJ2-1; TRBD2 matches at 8 bases. This CDR3 has 17 residues. V was pared by 4 bases and J by 3 bases, with 11 bases of the junction left unmatched. Germline V gene sequence: CDR1 SEHNR, CDR2 FQNEAQ (reference sequence). Here the CDR3 DNA reads TGTGCCAGCAGCTCCAAGTTAGCGGGACGGGACTACAATGAGCAGTTCTTC. Amino acids: CASSSKLAGRDYNEQFF. Variable domain in full (rest from reference TRBV7-9 and TRBJ2-1): DTGVSQNPRHKITKRGQNVTFRCDPISEHNRLYWYRQTLGQGPEFLTYFQNEAQLEKSRLLSDRFSAERPKGSFSTLEIQRTEQGDSAMYLCASSSKLAGRDYNEQFFGPGTRLTVL.

This clonotype has only a few counts. The CDR3: CASSLRLAVQETQYF. The CDR3 DNA reads as TGTGCCAGCAGCCTCCGGCTAGCGGTTCAAGAGACCCAGTACTTC. The V and J genes are TRBV7-9 and TRBJ2-5; TRBD2 agrees at 7 bases. This CDR3 is 15 amino acids long. V shed 5 bases, J shed 2 bases, and the junction held 8 bases outside the gene matches. The germline gives CDR1 SEHNR, CDR2 FQNEAQ (reference sequence).

The V and J genes are TRBV28 and TRBJ1-2, with D possibly TRBD1 on 5 matching bases. V lost 2 bases to trimming and J lost 6 bases, with 13 bases between them. Germline CDR1 and CDR2: MDHEN and SYDVKM. CDR3 length equals 14 residues. The CDR3 DNA reads as TGTGCCAGCAGTTTAGGGGACGCGAGGGATGGCTACACCTTC. This codes for CASSLGDARDGYTF.

This clonotype was seen ten or more times. V gene TRBV5-4 combines with J gene TRBJ2-7; TRBD2 might be the D (5 bases). CDR3 length: 13 residues. Germline V lookup: CDR1 SGHNT, CDR2 YYREEE (reference sequence). Trimming took off 4 bases at V and 2 bases at J, with 10 bases between the two ends. CDR3 sequence reads: CASSHLRAYEQYF. The CDR3 DNA sequence: TGTGCCAGCAGCCATCTGCGGGCCTACGAGCAGTACTTC. Based on the CDR3 plus reference TRBV5-4 and TRBJ2-7, the full variable domain is ETGVTQSPTHLIKTRGQQVTLRCSSQSGHNTVSWYQQALGQGPQFIFQYYREEENGRGNFPPRFSGLQFPNYSSELNVNALELDDSALYLCASSHLRAYEQYFGPGTRLTVT.

The chain combines TRBV30 with TRBJ2-1, with D possibly being TRBD1 or TRBD2 (5 bases each). Germline-derived CDR1 and CDR2 are GTSNPN and SVGIG (reference sequence). The germline V and J ends were trimmed by 3 bases and 9 bases, with 18 bases remaining between them. The CDR3 contains 14 residues. The CDR3 DNA follows: TGTGCCTGGAGACACCCCAGGGAGCTCGGTGAGCAGTTCTTC. It translates to CAWRHPRELGEQFF.

This clonotype occurred a few times. This chain links TRBV11-2 with TRBJ1-1; 12 bases agree with TRBD1. In germline, CDR1 is SGHAT, CDR2 FQNNGV. The CDR3 is 18 residues long. After removal of 5 bases from V and 5 bases from J, the junction contained 15 bases not matched to a gene. The CDR3 loop reads CASSARDRGRGVSTEAFF. The CDR3 nucleotides are TGTGCCAGCAGCGCCCGGGACAGGGGGCGCGGGGTTAGTACTGAAGCTTTCTTT.

CDR3 coding DNA: TGTGCCAGCAGTTCCCCCCAGGGGGTGGGCACAGATACGCAGTATTTT. As protein: CASSSPQGVGTDTQYF. The J gene is TRBJ2-3, the V gene TRBV28; 7 bases are shared with TRBD1. CDR1 is MDHEN, CDR2 SYDVKM, per germline. V shed 4 bases, J shed 1 base, and the junction held 8 bases outside the gene matches. The CDR3 has 16 amino acids.

This sequence joins TRBV3-1 and TRBJ2-7; D perhaps matches TRBD2 (5 bases). Per germline, CDR1 LGHDT and CDR2 YNNKEL (reference sequence). The CDR3 length is 15 residues. V lost 0 bases and J lost 0, with 9 bases in between. CDR3 sequence reads: CASSQETGYSYEQYF. CDR3 coding DNA: TGTGCCAGCAGCCAAGAAACGGGGTACTCCTACGAGCAGTACTTC.

This clonotype was observed at least ten times. V and J are TRBV20-1 and TRBJ1-5; D possibly corresponds to TRBD1 (5 bases). CDR1 is DFQATT and CDR2 is SNEGSKA in the germline V gene (reference sequence). Trimming cost V 3 bases and J 7 bases, with 13 bases left between them. This CDR3 comprises 13 residues. The CDR3 region is CSASLGVGQPQHF. The DNA for the CDR3 is TGCAGTGCTAGTTTGGGGGTCGGGCAGCCCCAGCATTTT.

V is TRBV11-2 and J is TRBJ2-5; D might be TRBD1 (6 bases). Germline-derived CDR1 and CDR2 are SGHAT and FQNNGV. V was clipped by 0 bases and J by 1 base, with 12 bases between them. The length of the CDR3 is 16 residues. In nucleotides, the CDR3 is TGTGCCAGCAGCTTAGATTCAGGACAGTTCCAAGAGACCCAGTACTTC. It specifies CASSLDSGQFQETQYF.

Many counts were recorded for this clonotype. The V gene is TRBV5-1, the J gene TRBJ2-5; 8 bases are shared with TRBD2. Unmatched junction bases numbered 3, after V lost 3 bases and J lost 2 bases. The CDR3 is 14 residues long. The germline CDR1 and CDR2 sequences are SGHRS and YFSETQ. This CDR3 is CASSWTSPQETQYF. CDR3 coding DNA: TGCGCCAGCAGCTGGACTAGCCCTCAAGAGACCCAGTACTTC.

Ten or more counts support this clonotype. The rearrangement uses TRBV5-1 and TRBJ1-1; TRBD1 is a possible D gene (5 bases). In germline, CDR1 is SGHRS, CDR2 YFSETQ. This CDR3 region has 16 residues. V was pared by 0 bases and J by 4 bases, with 16 bases between. CDR3 DNA sequence: TGCGCCAGCAGCTTGGCGGGGCAGGGAGTAGGCACTGAAGCTTTCTTT. Translation: CASSLAGQGVGTEAFF.

This clonotype was seen many times. The genes are TRBV12-3 or TRBV12-4 and TRBJ1-1; D uncertain. The CDR3 length is 13 residues. V was trimmed by 10 bases and J by 3 bases, leaving 15 bases between them. The CDR3 region is CATFLGFDTEAFF. CDR3 sequence (DNA): TGTGCCACCTTTCTAGGGTTTGACACTGAAGCTTTCTTT.

In this sample, this clonotype turned up many times. The chain combines TRBV29-1 with TRBJ1-2; TRBD1 matches 11 bases. CDR3 length equals 16 residues. Germline CDR1 and CDR2: SQVTM and ANQGSEA. After removal of 2 bases from V and 8 bases from J, the junction contained 13 bases not matched to a gene. The CDR3 sequence is CSVEWSPGQGEGGYTF. For the CDR3, the DNA is TGCAGCGTTGAATGGTCCCCGGGACAGGGGGAGGGAGGCTACACCTTC. Using reference TRBV29-1 and TRBJ1-2 for the parts outside the CDR3, the full variable domain is SAVISQKPSRDICQRGTSLTIQCQVDSQVTMMFWYRQQPGQSLTLIATANQGSEATYESGFVIDKFPISRPNLTFSTLTVSNMSPEDSSIYLCSVEWSPGQGEGGYTFGSGTRLTVV.

The CDR3 loop reads CASSQDRLPGRYTF. CDR3 coding DNA: TGTGCCAGCAGCCAAGATAGGCTCCCTGGGCGCTACACCTTC. The chain carries TRBV14 and TRBJ1-2; no clear D gene. In germline, CDR1 is SGHDN, CDR2 FVKESK. The CDR3 sequence is 14 residues long. Trimming took 0 bases from V and 9 from J, leaving 14 bases between them.

Many counts were recorded for this clonotype. This chain links TRBV5-4 with TRBJ2-2; 13 bases are shared with TRBD2. Germline V lookup: CDR1 SGHNT, CDR2 YYREEE (reference sequence). J was trimmed by 7 bases and V by 2 bases; bases with no gene match: 8. The CDR3 length is 17 residues. The CDR3: CASSLAGLAGSGGELFF. The CDR3 DNA follows: TGTGCCAGCAGCTTAGCGGGACTAGCGGGATCTGGCGGGGAGCTGTTTTTT.

This clonotype has just a few counts. This chain connects TRBV5-5 to TRBJ2-3, with TRBD2 identical over 8 bases. Germline CDR1 and CDR2: SGHKS and YYEKEE (reference sequence). CDR3 length equals 16 residues. Trimming cost V 3 bases and J 6 bases; bases outside gene matches: 12. CDR3 protein: CASSWGVNGRADTQYF. The CDR3 nucleotides read TGTGCCAGCAGCTGGGGGGTGAACGGGAGGGCCGATACGCAGTATTTT.

This clonotype was found many times. V is TRBV12-3 or TRBV12-4 and J is TRBJ1-6; TRBD1 agrees at 9 bases. V shed 5 bases, J shed 9 bases, and the junction held 5 bases outside the gene matches. The CDR3 consists of 14 residues. CDR3: CASSPGTGISPLHF. The CDR3 region has the DNA TGTGCCAGCAGTCCCGGGACAGGGATTTCACCCCTCCACTTT.

This clonotype was detected ten times or more. The chain joins TRBV12-3 or TRBV12-4 to TRBJ2-3; TRBD2 matches at 7 bases. V was clipped by 6 bases and J by 5 bases; unmatched bases: 8. This CDR3 has 14 residues. The CDR3 sequence: CASRPRTRKDTQYF. DNA of the CDR3: TGTGCCAGCAGACCCCGGACTAGAAAAGATACGCAGTATTTT.

Comments on this clonotype: This may be a read error: a much more frequent sequence differs by one nucleotide. This chain joins TRBV20-1 and TRBJ2-5; the D is unclear. Trimming shortened V by 1 base and J by 4 bases, and 7 bases separated the two germline ends. The CDR3 contains 12 residues. Germline V gives CDR1 DFQATT, CDR2 SNEGSKA (reference sequence). The CDR3 is CSARGGRETQYF. DNA of the CDR3: TGCAGTGCTAGAGGAGGCCGAGAGACCCAGTACTTC.

This clonotype was counted at least ten times. This chain joins TRBV5-1 and TRBJ1-1; D is undetermined. Trimming removed 0 bases at V and 0 bases at J, with 9 bases between. This CDR3 has 15 amino acids. Germline V gene data show CDR1 as SGHRS and CDR2 as YFSETQ. CDR3 DNA sequence: TGCGCCAGCAGCTTGGACCCTACCATGAACACTGAAGCTTTCTTT. Protein sequence: CASSLDPTMNTEAFF.

The table lists this clonotype with many counts. The chain carries TRBV6-1 and TRBJ2-7; D is unresolved. The CDR3 contains 11 residues. The germline V gene encodes CDR1 MNHNS and CDR2 SASEGT. The ends were cut back, 1 base at V and 6 bases at J, with 4 bases in the middle. The CDR3 is CASSEGGEQYF. The CDR3 nucleotides are TGTGCCAGCAGTGAAGGAGGCGAGCAGTACTTC.

This clonotype has a handful of counts. This chain connects TRBV15 to TRBJ2-3; 9 bases are a match to TRBD1. The CDR3 length is 17 residues. The V gene end was trimmed by 1 base and the J gene end by 6 bases; junction bases not matched to a gene: 11. Germline V lookup: CDR1 LNHNV, CDR2 YYDKDF (reference sequence). The CDR3: CATSRVLTGTGRDTQYF. CDR3 sequence (DNA): TGTGCCACCAGCAGAGTGTTAACCGGGACAGGGAGGGATACGCAGTATTTT.

This clonotype was counted ten times or more. V and J are TRBV5-1 and TRBJ2-1; D possibly corresponds to TRBD2 (6 bases). Looked up from germline, CDR1 is SGHRS and CDR2 is YFSETQ. CDR3 length equals 16 residues. The V gene lost 6 bases and the J gene lost 1 base, with 17 bases spanning the gap. CDR3 in DNA: TGCGCCAGCACTCTAGGTGGTAGCGGTTCCTACAATGAGCAGTTCTTC. Its translation is CASTLGGSGSYNEQFF. Complete variable domain (other parts from reference TRBV5-1 and TRBJ2-1): KAGVTQTPRYLIKTRGQQVTLSCSPISGHRSVSWYQQTPGQGLQFLFEYFSETQRNKGNFPGRFSGRQFSNSRSEMNVSTLELGDSALYLCASTLGGSGSYNEQFFGPGTRLTVL.

In its sample, this clonotype was seen many times. The genes are TRBV5-1 and TRBJ2-2, with 7 positions matching TRBD1. This CDR3 is built from 15 residues. V was pared by 6 bases and J by 2 bases, with 7 bases of the junction left unmatched. CDR1 SGHRS and CDR2 YFSETQ come from the germline V gene. CDR3 nucleotide sequence: TGCGCCAGCAACCCGGGACAGCCCAACACCGGGGAGCTGTTTTTT. Amino acid sequence: CASNPGQPNTGELFF.

The table lists this clonotype with many counts. CDR3: CASRPGAGGRDDEQFF. The CDR3 DNA is TGCGCCAGCAGGCCTGGAGCGGGAGGCCGGGACGATGAGCAGTTCTTC. This chain connects TRBV5-1 to TRBJ2-1; 9 nucleotides match TRBD2. The germline V gene has CDR1 SGHRS and CDR2 YFSETQ. V was clipped by 5 bases and J by 8 bases; unmatched bases: 14. The CDR3 extends over 16 amino acids.

This clonotype has more than one count but fewer than ten. The chain carries TRBV29-1 and TRBJ2-1; maybe TRBD2 (6 bases). Germline values: CDR1 SQVTM, CDR2 ANQGSEA. This CDR3 contains 12 residues. Trimming took 6 bases from V and 7 from J, leaving 13 bases between them. The CDR3 DNA is TGCAGCGTCCTAAGTGGGGGGAATGAGCAGTTCTTC. Translating gives CSVLSGGNEQFF.

This clonotype occurred a few times. V is TRBV24-1 and J is TRBJ1-2, with D uncertain. The V and J ends lost 4 bases and 7 bases respectively, with 12 bases between them. Germline V gene lookup returns CDR1 KGHDR and CDR2 SFDVKD. This CDR3 contains 13 residues. CDR3 DNA: TGTGCCACCAGTGACCCCGTTAGTGGTGGCTACACCTTC. Protein: CATSDPVSGGYTF.